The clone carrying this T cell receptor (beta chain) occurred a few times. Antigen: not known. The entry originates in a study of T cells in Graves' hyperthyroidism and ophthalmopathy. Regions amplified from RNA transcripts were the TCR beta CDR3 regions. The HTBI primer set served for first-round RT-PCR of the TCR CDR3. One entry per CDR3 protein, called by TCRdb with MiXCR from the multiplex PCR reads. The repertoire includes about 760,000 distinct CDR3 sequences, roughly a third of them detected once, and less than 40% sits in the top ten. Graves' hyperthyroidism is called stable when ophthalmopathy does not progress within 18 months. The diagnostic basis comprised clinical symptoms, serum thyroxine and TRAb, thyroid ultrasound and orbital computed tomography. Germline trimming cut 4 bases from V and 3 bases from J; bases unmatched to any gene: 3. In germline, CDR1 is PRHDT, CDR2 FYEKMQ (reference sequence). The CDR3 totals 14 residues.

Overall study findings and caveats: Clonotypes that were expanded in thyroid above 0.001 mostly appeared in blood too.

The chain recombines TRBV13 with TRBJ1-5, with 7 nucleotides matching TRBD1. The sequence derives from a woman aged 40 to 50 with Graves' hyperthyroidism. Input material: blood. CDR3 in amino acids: CASSSGQDNQPQHF. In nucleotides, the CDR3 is TGTGCCAGCAGCTCAGGACAGGACAATCAGCCCCAGCATTTT.